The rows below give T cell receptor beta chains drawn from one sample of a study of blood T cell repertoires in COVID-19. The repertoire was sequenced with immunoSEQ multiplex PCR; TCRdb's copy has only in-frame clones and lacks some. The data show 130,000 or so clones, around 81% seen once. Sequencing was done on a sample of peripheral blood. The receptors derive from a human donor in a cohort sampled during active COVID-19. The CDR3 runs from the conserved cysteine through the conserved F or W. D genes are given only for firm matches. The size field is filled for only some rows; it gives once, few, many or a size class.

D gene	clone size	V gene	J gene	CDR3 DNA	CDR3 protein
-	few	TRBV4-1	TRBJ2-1	TGCGCCAGCAGCCAAGGCCCGCAGGCTTTCGACAATGAGCAGTTCTTC	CASSQGPQAFDNEQFF
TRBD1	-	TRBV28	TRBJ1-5	TGTGCCAGCAGTTTTCGGGACAGGGGGAATCAGCCCCAGCATTTT	CASSFRDRGNQPQHF
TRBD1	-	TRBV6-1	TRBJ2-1	TGTGCCAGCAGTGAAGGGACAGGCGGTGAAGGTGAGCAGTTCTTC	CASSEGTGGEGEQFF
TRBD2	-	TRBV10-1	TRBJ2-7	TGCGCCAGCAGTGACCCGAGTAGCGGGAGCCCCTCCGAGCAGTACTTC	CASSDPSSGSPSEQYF
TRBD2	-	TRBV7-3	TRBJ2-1	TGTGCCAGCAGCCTAGTTGGTGATAGCGGGTTCAATGAGCAGTTCTTC	CASSLVGDSGFNEQFF
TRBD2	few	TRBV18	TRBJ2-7	TGTGCCAGCTCACTTGACCAGCGGGAGTATCAGTACTTC	CASSLDQREYQYF
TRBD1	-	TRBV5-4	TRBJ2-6	TGTGCCAGCAGCTCGGCCGGGACAGGTCGTTCTGGGGCCAACGTCCTGACTTTC	CASSSAGTGRSGANVLTF
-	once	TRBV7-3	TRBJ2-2	TGTGCCAGCACTCCAAACGAGGGAACCGGGGAGCTGTTTTTT	CASTPNEGTGELFF
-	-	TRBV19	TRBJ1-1	TGTGCCAGTAGTACCCAGGGGGAAGCTTTCTTT	CASSTQGEAFF
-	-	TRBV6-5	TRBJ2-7	TGTGCCAGCAGTTACTCGAGGCCTAGGTTGCCTAGTGAGCAGTACTTC	CASSYSRPRLPSEQYF
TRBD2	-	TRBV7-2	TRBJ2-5	TGTGCCAGCAGTTCAGGACAAGGCCGACTAGCGGGGCTTAAAGAGACCCAGTACTTC	CASSSGQGRLAGLKETQYF
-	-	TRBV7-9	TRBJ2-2	TGTGCCAGCAGCTTAGGGACAGCAGACACCGGGGAGCTGTTTTTT	CASSLGTADTGELFF
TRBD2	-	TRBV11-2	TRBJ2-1	TGTGCCAGCAGCCCAGGGACTAGCGGGAGGAGAAAGAATGAGCAGTTCTTC	CASSPGTSGRRKNEQFF
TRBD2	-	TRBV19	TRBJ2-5	TGTGCCAGTAGTCGGACTAGGCAACAAGAGACCCAGTACTTC	CASSRTRQQETQYF
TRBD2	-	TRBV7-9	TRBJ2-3	TGTGCCAGCAGCAGAACCGGACGGCTAGCGGGAGGACGGGGTACGCAGTATTTT	CASSRTGRLAGGRGTQYF
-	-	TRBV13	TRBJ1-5	TGTGCCAGCAGCTTAGGATCTAATCAGCCCCAGCATTTT	CASSLGSNQPQHF
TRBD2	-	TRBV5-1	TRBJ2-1	TGCGCCAGCAGCAACGAGGCTAGCGGGAGCTATGAGCAGTTCTTC	CASSNEASGSYEQFF
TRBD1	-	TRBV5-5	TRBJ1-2	TGTGCCAGCAGACTTGGAGGGACAGCCGGGGTCACGGGCTATGGCTACACCTTC	CASRLGGTAGVTGYGYTF
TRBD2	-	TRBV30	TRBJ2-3	TGTGCCTGGAGTGTGGGTGCGGGAGGCAGCACAGATACGCAGTATTTT	CAWSVGAGGSTDTQYF
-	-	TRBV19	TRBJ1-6	TGTGCCAGTAGTCAAATCGACAGAGAGAGTTCACCCCTCCACTTT	CASSQIDRESSPLHF
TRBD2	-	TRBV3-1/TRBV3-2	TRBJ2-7	TGTGCCAGCAGCCTGACTAGCGGGAGCTACGAGCAGTACTTC	CASSLTSGSYEQYF
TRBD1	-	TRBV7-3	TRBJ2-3	TGTGCCAGCAGCTTATTGGGACAGGGGGCGGAAGATACGCAGTATTTT	CASSLLGQGAEDTQYF
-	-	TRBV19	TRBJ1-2	TGTGCCAGTAGTATGGGGCCCTCCGGGGGGAGCTATGGCTACACCTTC	CASSMGPSGGSYGYTF
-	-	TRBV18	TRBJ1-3	TGTGCCAGCTCACCATTAGACTCTGGAAACACCATATATTTT	CASSPLDSGNTIYF
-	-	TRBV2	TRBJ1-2	TGTGCCAGCAGTGAATTTCACTACGGGGTCGTGGGTGAGCCCCGCGACTATGGCTACACCTTC	CASSEFHYGVVGEPRDYGYTF
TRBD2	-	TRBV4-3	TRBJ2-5	TGCGCCAGCAGCCAGGTAGCGGGAGTCGGAGAGACCCAGTACTTC	CASSQVAGVGETQYF
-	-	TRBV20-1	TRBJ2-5	TGCAGTGCTAGTCTCCAAGAGACCCAGTACTTC	CSASLQETQYF
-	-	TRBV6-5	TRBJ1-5	TGTGCCAGCAGAGCTTACAGGGCAGATCAGCCCCAGCATTTT	CASRAYRADQPQHF
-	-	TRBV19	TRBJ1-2	TGTGCCAGTAGTTCCCAGGGGTTGGGGGCCTATGGCTACACCTTC	CASSSQGLGAYGYTF
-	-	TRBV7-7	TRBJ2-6	TGTGCAAGCGTGGAGCCTCCATCTGGGGCCAACGTCCTGACTTTC	CASVEPPSGANVLTF
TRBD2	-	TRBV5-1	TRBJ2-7	TGCGCCAGCAGCTTGGGGACTAGCGGGAGTCACGAGCAGTACTTC	CASSLGTSGSHEQYF
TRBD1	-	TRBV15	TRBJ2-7	TGTGCCACCAGCAGGGACAGGGGCACCTACGAGCAGTACTTC	CATSRDRGTYEQYF
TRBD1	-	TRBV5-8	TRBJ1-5	TGTGCCAGCAGCTTGGGGGGGATACAGGGGGCCCAGAGCAATCAGCCCCAGCATTTT	CASSLGGIQGAQSNQPQHF
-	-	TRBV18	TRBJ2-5	TGTGCCAGCTCACCCCGACAGGGAGGTGATAAAGAGACCCAGTACTTC	CASSPRQGGDKETQYF
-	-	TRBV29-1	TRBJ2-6	TGCAGCGTTGAGCCGGGCTCTGGGGCCAACGTCCTGACTTTC	CSVEPGSGANVLTF
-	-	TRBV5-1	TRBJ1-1	TGCGCCAGCAGCGAGTCCCTTACAGAGAACACTGAAGCTTTCTTT	CASSESLTENTEAFF
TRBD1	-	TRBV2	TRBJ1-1	TGTGCCAGCAGTGGACAGGGTTTCAATGAAGCTTTCTTT	CASSGQGFNEAFF
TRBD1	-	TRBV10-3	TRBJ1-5	TGTGCCATACAGGACAGGGGAGAAGGTCAGCCCCAGCATTTT	CAIQDRGEGQPQHF
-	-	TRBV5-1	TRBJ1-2	TGCGCCAGCAGCTTGGGGGCCGGGACAAGGATGGGGGATGGCTACACCTTC	CASSLGAGTRMGDGYTF
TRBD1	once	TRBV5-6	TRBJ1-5	TGTGCCAGCAGCCCAAGGACAGGGGGCGCGGGTCAGCCCCAGCATTTT	CASSPRTGGAGQPQHF
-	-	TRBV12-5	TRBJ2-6	TGTGCTAGTGGTTCTCGACCGGGACTGGGCTCTGGGGCCAACGTCCTGACTTTC	CASGSRPGLGSGANVLTF
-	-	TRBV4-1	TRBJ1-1	TGCGCCAGCAGCCAAGATTTGGGGGGGCGGCCAGCTTTCTTT	CASSQDLGGRPAFF
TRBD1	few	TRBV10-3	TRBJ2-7	TGTGCCATCAGTGAGTACACGGGACAGGGGCCCCACGAGCAGTACTTC	CAISEYTGQGPHEQYF
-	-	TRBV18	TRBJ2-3	TGTGCCAGCTCACCCATTCAAACGACTAAGAACGGGGGTACGCAGTATTTT	CASSPIQTTKNGGTQYF
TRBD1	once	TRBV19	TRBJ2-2	TGTGCCAGTTCCGACAGGGTGGCCGGGGAGCTGTTTTTT	CASSDRVAGELFF
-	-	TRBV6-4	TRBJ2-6	TGTGCCAGCACCGAGATATCTGCTGGGGCCAACGTCCTGACTTTC	CASTEISAGANVLTF
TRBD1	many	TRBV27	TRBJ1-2	TGTGCCAGCTCTTGGGGGGCAGGGGGCGCGTATGGCTACACCTTC	CASSWGAGGAYGYTF